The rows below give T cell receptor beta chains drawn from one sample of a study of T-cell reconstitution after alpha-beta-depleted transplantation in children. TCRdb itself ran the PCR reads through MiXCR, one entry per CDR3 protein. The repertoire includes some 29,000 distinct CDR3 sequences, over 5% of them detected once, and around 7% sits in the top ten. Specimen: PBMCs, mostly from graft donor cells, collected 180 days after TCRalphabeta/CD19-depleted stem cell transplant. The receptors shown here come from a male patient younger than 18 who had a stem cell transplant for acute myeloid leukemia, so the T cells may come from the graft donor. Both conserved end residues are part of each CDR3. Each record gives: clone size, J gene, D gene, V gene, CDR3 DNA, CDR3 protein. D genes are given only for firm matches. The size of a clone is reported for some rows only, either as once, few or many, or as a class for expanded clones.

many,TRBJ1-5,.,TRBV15,TGTGCCACCAGCAGAGAACTGAGGGTAAATCAGCCCCAGCATTTT,CATSRELRVNQPQHF
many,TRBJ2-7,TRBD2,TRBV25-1,TGTGCCAGCAGTCCGGGAGGGTACTACGAGCAGTACTTC,CASSPGGYYEQYF
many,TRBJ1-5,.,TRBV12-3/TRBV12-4,TGTGCCAGCAGTTTTGGGGACATTAATCAGCCCCAGCATTTT,CASSFGDINQPQHF
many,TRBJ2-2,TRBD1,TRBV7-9,TGTGCCAGCAGAGGGACAGGGGAGACCGGGGAGCTGTTTTTT,CASRGTGETGELFF
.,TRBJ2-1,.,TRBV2,TGTGCCAGCAGTGATCGGCTAGCCGGCTACAATGAGCAGTTCTTC,CASSDRLAGYNEQFF
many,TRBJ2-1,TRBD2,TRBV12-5,TGTGCTAGTGGTTACGGTAGCGGGAGGGCCGGGCAAAATGAGCAGTTCTTC,CASGYGSGRAGQNEQFF
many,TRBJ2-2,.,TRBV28,TGTGCCAGCAGTTTAAGTGGCACCGGGGAGCTGTTTTTT,CASSLSGTGELFF
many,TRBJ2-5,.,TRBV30,TGTGCCTGGGACCAAGGGCGGGTGGGGGAGACCCAGTACTTC,CAWDQGRVGETQYF
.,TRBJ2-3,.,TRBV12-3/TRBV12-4,TGTGCCATCAGTTTAGCTCCTCTAGCGTTACGCACAGATACGCAGTATTTT,CAISLAPLALRTDTQYF
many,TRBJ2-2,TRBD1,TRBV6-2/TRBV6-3,TGTGCCAGCAGTTGGGGACAGGGATGGAACACCGGGGAGCTGTTTTTT,CASSWGQGWNTGELFF
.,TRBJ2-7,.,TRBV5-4,TGTGCCAGCAGCCCTTGGGAAGGGACGAGGGAGTACTTC,CASSPWEGTREYF
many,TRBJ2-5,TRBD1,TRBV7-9,TGTGCCAGCAGCTTATTGGGGACAGGAGAAGAGACCCAGTACTTC,CASSLLGTGEETQYF
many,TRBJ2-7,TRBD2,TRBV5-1,TGCGCCAGCAGCCCAAGCGGACTAGCGGGAGTCGGGGGCTCCTACGAGCAGTACTTC,CASSPSGLAGVGGSYEQYF
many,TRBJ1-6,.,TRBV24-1,TGTGCCACCAGTGAAGGGGGGTATAATTCACCCCTCCACTTT,CATSEGGYNSPLHF
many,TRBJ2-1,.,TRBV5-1,TGCGCCAGCAGCTTGGAGGGGGCCTACAATGAGCAGTTCTTC,CASSLEGAYNEQFF